This TCR beta chain was profiled in a study of T cell responses to AZD1222 COVID-19 vaccine. This clone came up once. This CDR3 spans 14 amino acids. The V gene's germline CDR1 is MNHEY and CDR2 SVGEGT. V dropped 2 bases and J dropped 8; count of bases not matched to a gene: 3. Clones were sequenced by immunoSEQ multiplex PCR, and TCRdb holds only the in-frame ones, with some missing. The sample includes about 130,000 clones, roughly 86% of them seen just once. Sequenced here: peripheral blood, sampled 28 days after the second AZD1222 dose. V usage is TRBV6-2 or TRBV6-3 and J usage is TRBJ1-2, with 12 bases lining up with TRBD1. The origin of this receptor is an adult who received the AZD1222 COVID-19 vaccine. CDR3 amino acids: CASSYTGTGGGYTF. DNA for the CDR3: TGTGCCAGCAGTTACACCGGGACAGGGGGCGGCTACACCTTC.